The 17 T cell receptor beta chains listed next were all sequenced from one sample in a study of tumor and adjacent non-tumor tissue in lung cancer. No cell sorting was done before RNA was extracted from the tissue. A modified ARM-PCR protocol with three rounds of nested PCR amplified TCRbeta. TCRdb re-called the multiplex PCR reads with MiXCR, one entry per CDR3 protein. The sample has more than 85,000 distinct CDR3 sequences; approximately 71% are singletons. The sequenced material came from lung tumor tissue. These TCRs come from a woman aged 55-69 years with non-small cell lung cancer.

This clonotype appeared many times. V gene TRBV20-1 combines with J gene TRBJ2-7; TRBD2 matches 13 bases. Germline V CDR1 and CDR2: DFQATT, SNEGSKA (reference sequence). The CDR3 sequence is 15 residues long. V gave up 4 bases and J gave up 7 bases; unmatched junction bases: 10. This chain's CDR3 is CSANNRLAGGQEQYF. The CDR3 bases are TGCAGTGCTAACAATAGACTAGCGGGAGGACAAGAGCAGTACTTC.

This chain links TRBV18 with TRBJ2-3; D remains unclear. Looked up from germline, CDR1 is KGHSH and CDR2 is LQKENI. The V end was cut by 3 bases, the J end by 5 bases, with 12 bases between. The CDR3 spans 14 residues. This chain's CDR3 is CASSPGISQDTQYF. The CDR3 DNA sequence: TGTGCCAGCTCACCTGGTATTAGTCAAGATACGCAGTATTTT.

The V and J genes are TRBV29-1 and TRBJ1-1, with D tentatively TRBD1 (6 bases). V shed 6 bases and J shed 6 bases, with 11 bases lying between them. The CDR3 runs 11 residues. The V gene's germline CDR1 is SQVTM and CDR2 ANQGSEA. CDR3 coding DNA: TGCAGCGTCCTCAGGGGTTCTGAAGCTTTCTTT. It encodes CSVLRGSEAFF.

Only a few counts were recorded for this clonotype. An end of the junction does not agree with germline; a read error may underlie this. The chain recombines TRBV6-2 or TRBV6-3 with TRBJ2-1; the match to TRBD2 covers 14 bases. Germline-derived CDR1 and CDR2 are MNHEY and SVGEGT. The CDR3 runs to 19 residues. CDR3 amino acids: CASTHDGTSGRWDRNEQLF. The CDR3 DNA sequence: TGTGCCAGCACCCACGACGGGACTAGCGGGAGATGGGATCGGAATGAGCAGCTCTTC.

On this clonotype: With a much larger clone just one base away, this may be a read error. The V and J genes are TRBV4-3 and TRBJ2-2; the D is unclear. The CDR3 sequence is 14 residues long. Deletions cut 2 bases from V and 5 bases from J, with 9 bases between. Germline V gene lookup returns CDR1 LGHNA and CDR2 YSLEER. The CDR3 spells CASSQYSGTGELFF. The DNA for the CDR3 is TGCGCCAGCAGCCAATATTCCGGGACCGGGGAGCTGTTTTTT.

For this clonotype: Mismatch with germline at one junction end may stem from a read error. The rearrangement joins TRBV5-4 to TRBJ1-2, with 8 bases that match TRBD1. CDR1 and CDR2 from the germline V gene are SGHNT and YYREEE (reference sequence). The CDR3 runs to 13 residues. Here the CDR3 DNA reads TGTGCCAGCAGATTGGACAGGGTCAATGGCTGCACCTTC. Protein sequence: CASRLDRVNGCTF.

The chain couples TRBV18 to TRBJ2-3; D gene ambiguous. The germline V gene encodes CDR1 KGHSH and CDR2 LQKENI. Trimming pared 1 base from V and 0 bases from J, leaving 11 bases between. CDR3 length: 16 residues. The CDR3 DNA reads TGTGCCAGCTCACCACGGCCAGTGGAAAGCACAGATACGCAGTATTTT. Its translation: CASSPRPVESTDTQYF.

Regarding this clonotype: An end of the junction does not agree with germline; a read error may underlie this. The rearrangement joins TRBV6-2 or TRBV6-3 to TRBJ2-4; perhaps TRBD1 as D (5 bases). Germline V CDR1 and CDR2: MNHEY, SVGEGT. The CDR3 has 17 amino acids. CDR3 in DNA: TGTGCCATCAGTTACGCATTGTCAGGGATCGCCAAAAACATTAAGTACTTC. This encodes CAISYALSGIAKNIKYF.

In regard to this clonotype: Germline and junction disagree at one end, which may indicate a read error. The gene calls are TRBV11-2 and TRBJ1-1; D possibly corresponds to TRBD1 (5 bases). The CDR3 extends over 13 amino acids. Germline-derived CDR1 and CDR2 are SGHAT and FQNNGV. CDR3 DNA: TGTGCCAGTGTTAGAACAGGCACCACTGAACCTTTCTTT. Its translation: CASVRTGTTEPFF.

The rearrangement joins TRBV12-3 or TRBV12-4 to TRBJ2-7, with D perhaps TRBD2 (6 bases). The CDR3 loop spans 14 amino acids. CDR3 DNA: TGTGTCAGTCCATCTTTCGGGGGTTCGGGAGAGCAGTACTTC. Protein sequence: CVSPSFGGSGEQYF.

V is TRBV6-6 and J is TRBJ1-5, with D tentatively TRBD1 (5 bases). The CDR3 is made up of 16 amino acids. Between the trimmed V and J ends, which lost 9 bases and 6 bases, there was a span of 24 bases. Germline values: CDR1 MNHNY, CDR2 SVGAGI (reference sequence). As DNA, the CDR3 is TGTGCCAGTAGTCACTTTGTTGGTTTAGACAGTCAGCCCCAGCATTTT. Protein: CASSHFVGLDSQPQHF.

Comment on this clonotype: Since a much larger clone is just one base distant, this may be a read error. V and J are TRBV6-2 or TRBV6-3 and TRBJ2-3; possibly TRBD1 or TRBD2 for D (5 bases each). The V gene lost 2 bases and the J gene lost 6 bases, with 15 bases spanning the gap. This CDR3 region has 15 residues. The germline V gene encodes CDR1 MNHEY and CDR2 SVGEGT. The CDR3 DNA reads as TGTGCCAGCAGTTACGGCCAGGGAGCGTCGGATACGCAGTATTTT. Translated, it gives CASSYGQGASDTQYF.

As to this clonotype: A read error is possible here, since a much larger clone lies one base away. The CDR3: CASSLSRGYTF. CDR3 DNA sequence: TGTGCCAGCAGTTTAAGTAGGGGCTACACCTTC. V gene TRBV12-3 or TRBV12-4 combines with J gene TRBJ1-2; the D is unclear. CDR3 length equals 11 residues. V lost 2 bases and J lost 8, with 6 bases in between.

This clonotype showed up just once. Just one base apart from a much larger clone, this may be a read error. V is TRBV7-8 and J is TRBJ2-3; D may be TRBD2 (6 bases). V dropped 8 bases and J dropped 3 bases, with 15 bases sitting between them. This CDR3 is built from 14 residues. Germline CDR1 reads SGHVS; CDR2 reads FQNEAQ. The CDR3, as DNA: TGTGCCAGCCTTATAGCGGTGGAGACAGATACGCAGTATTTT. Translating it yields CASLIAVETDTQYF.

Concerning this clonotype itself: At one end, the junction sequence differs from germline, possibly due to a read error. The rearrangement links TRBV4-2 to TRBJ1-1; D is possibly TRBD1 (6 bases). CDR3 length: 16 amino acids. CDR1 and CDR2 from the germline V gene are LGHNA and YNFKEQ. CDR3 DNA sequence: TGTGCCAGCAGCCAAGAAGGCGGGACATGGCCCACTGACGCTTTCTTT. It yields the protein CASSQEGGTWPTDAFF.

Concerning this clonotype: One junction end does not reproduce the germline sequence, and a read error may be involved. This chain joins TRBV11-2 and TRBJ1-2, with D hard to call. The CDR3 consists of 15 residues. The V gene's germline CDR1 is SGHAT and CDR2 FQNNGV. The CDR3 nucleotides read TGTGCCAGTAGCTTGGAGGCGCACGGGGAAAGCGGCTACCCCTTC. Its translation: CASSLEAHGESGYPF. The whole variable domain, filled in from reference TRBV11-2 and TRBJ1-2, reads EAGVAQSPRYKIIEKRQSVAFWCNPISGHATLYWYQQILGQGPKLLIQFQNNGVVDDSQLPKDRFSAERLKGVDSTLKIQPAKLEDSAVYLCASSLEAHGESGYPFGSGTRLTVV.

Comment on this clonotype: This clone may be a read error of a much larger clone one base away. The chain couples TRBV28 to TRBJ2-7; possible D gene TRBD2, 5 bases. CDR1 MDHEN and CDR2 SYDVKM come from the germline V gene. The CDR3 has 17 amino acids. V dropped 4 bases and J dropped 3 bases, with 22 bases sitting between them. The CDR3 region is CASSSPQWELGIYEQYF. The CDR3 DNA is TGTGCCAGCAGTTCCCCTCAGTGGGAGTTGGGGATCTACGAGCAGTACTTC.